Following are 4 T cell receptor beta chains from one sample sequenced in a study of esophageal squamous cell carcinoma under preoperative chemotherapy. Time point: before preoperative PTX-NDP chemotherapy. TCRdb re-called the PCR reads with MiXCR, one entry per CDR3 protein. This table has around 15,000 distinct CDR3 sequences, roughly 60% appearing once. Sample collection was performed from a patient given preoperative chemotherapy. The receptor source for this set is a human donor with esophageal squamous cell carcinoma. The donor label of this sample is uncertain.

The chain is built from TRBV6-5 and TRBJ2-7; 10 positions match TRBD1. From germline, CDR1 is MNHEY and CDR2 SVGAGI. This CDR3 is 15 amino acids long. V dropped 2 bases and J dropped 5; count of bases not matched to a gene: 6. The CDR3 region is CASSYGTGVGNEQYF. The DNA for the CDR3 is TGTGCCAGCAGTTACGGGACAGGGGTCGGGAACGAGCAGTACTTC.

The chain uses TRBV6-1 and TRBJ2-3; D is perhaps TRBD2 (5 bases). Germline assignment: CDR1 MNHNS and CDR2 SASEGT. Trimming removed 1 base at V and 0 bases at J, with 11 bases between. This CDR3 is built from 16 residues. The CDR3 reads CASSEVGGYSTDTQYF. In DNA form, the CDR3 reads TGTGCCAGCAGTGAAGTCGGCGGGTATAGCACAGATACGCAGTATTTT.

The V and J genes are TRBV7-2 and TRBJ2-1; TRBD2 matches at 10 bases. Germline-derived CDR1 and CDR2 are SGHTA and FQGNSA. The trim removed 0 bases at V and 9 bases at J, leaving 5 bases unmatched. The CDR3 runs to 15 residues. CDR3 in DNA: TGTGCCAGCAGCTTAGCCGCTAGCGGGGGTCGTGAGCAGTTCTTC. Residues: CASSLAASGGREQFF.

This clonotype has only one observation. The chain links TRBV6-1 to TRBJ2-5; 10 bases match TRBD1. The CDR3 spans 13 residues. The germline gives CDR1 MNHNS, CDR2 SASEGT. The ends lost 8 bases at V and 8 bases at J; junction bases unmatched: 8. CDR3 in amino acids: CASGGWDRGTQYF. The CDR3, as DNA: TGTGCCAGCGGGGGGTGGGACAGGGGTACCCAGTACTTC.